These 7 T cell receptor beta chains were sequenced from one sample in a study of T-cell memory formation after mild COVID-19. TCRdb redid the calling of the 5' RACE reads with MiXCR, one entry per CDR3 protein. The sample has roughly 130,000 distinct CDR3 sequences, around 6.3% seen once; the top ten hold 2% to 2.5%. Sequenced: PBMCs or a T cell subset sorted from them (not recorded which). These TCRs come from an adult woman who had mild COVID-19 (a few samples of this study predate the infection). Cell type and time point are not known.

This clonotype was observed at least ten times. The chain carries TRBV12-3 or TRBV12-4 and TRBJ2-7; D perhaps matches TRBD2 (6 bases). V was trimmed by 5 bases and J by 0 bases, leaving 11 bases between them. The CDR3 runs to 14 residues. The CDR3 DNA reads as TGTGCCAGCAGTCCGGGGGATAGCTCCTACGAGCAGTACTTC. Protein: CASSPGDSSYEQYF.

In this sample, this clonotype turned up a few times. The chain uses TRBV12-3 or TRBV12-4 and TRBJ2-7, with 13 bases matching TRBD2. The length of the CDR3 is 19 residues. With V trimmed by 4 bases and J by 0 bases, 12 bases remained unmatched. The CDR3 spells CASSSGRPGLAGSSYEQYF. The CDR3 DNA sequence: TGTGCCAGCAGTTCCGGTCGTCCGGGACTAGCGGGAAGCTCCTACGAGCAGTACTTC.

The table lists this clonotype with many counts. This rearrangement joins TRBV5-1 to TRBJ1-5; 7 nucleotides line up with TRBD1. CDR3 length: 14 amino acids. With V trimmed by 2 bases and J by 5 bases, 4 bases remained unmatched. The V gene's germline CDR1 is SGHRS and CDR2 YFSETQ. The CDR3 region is CASSLNRGDQPQHF. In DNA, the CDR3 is TGCGCCAGCAGCTTAAACAGGGGAGATCAGCCCCAGCATTTT.

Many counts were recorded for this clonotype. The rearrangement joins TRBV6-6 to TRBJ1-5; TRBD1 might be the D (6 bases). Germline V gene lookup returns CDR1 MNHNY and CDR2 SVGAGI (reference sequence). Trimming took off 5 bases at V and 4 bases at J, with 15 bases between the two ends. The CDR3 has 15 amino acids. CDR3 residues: CASSIAGQQNQPQHF. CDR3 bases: TGTGCCAGCAGTATCGCCGGACAGCAAAATCAGCCCCAGCATTTT.

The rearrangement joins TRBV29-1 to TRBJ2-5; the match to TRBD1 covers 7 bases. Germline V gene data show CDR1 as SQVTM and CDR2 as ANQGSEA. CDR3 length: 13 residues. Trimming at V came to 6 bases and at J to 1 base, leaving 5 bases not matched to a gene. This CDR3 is CSVRTGVQETQYF. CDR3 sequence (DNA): TGCAGCGTGCGCACAGGGGTCCAAGAGACCCAGTACTTC. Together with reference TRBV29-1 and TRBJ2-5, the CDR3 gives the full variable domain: SAVISQKPSRDICQRGTSLTIQCQVDSQVTMMFWYRQQPGQSLTLIATANQGSEATYESGFVIDKFPISRPNLTFSTLTVSNMSPEDSSIYLCSVRTGVQETQYFGPGTRLLVL.

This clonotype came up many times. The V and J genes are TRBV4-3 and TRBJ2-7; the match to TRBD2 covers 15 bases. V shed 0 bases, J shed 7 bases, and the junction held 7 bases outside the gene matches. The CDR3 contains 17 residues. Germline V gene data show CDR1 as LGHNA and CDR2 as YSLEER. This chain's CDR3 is CASSQDHGTSGRSEQYF. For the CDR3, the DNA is TGCGCCAGCAGCCAAGATCATGGGACTAGCGGGAGGTCGGAGCAGTACTTC.

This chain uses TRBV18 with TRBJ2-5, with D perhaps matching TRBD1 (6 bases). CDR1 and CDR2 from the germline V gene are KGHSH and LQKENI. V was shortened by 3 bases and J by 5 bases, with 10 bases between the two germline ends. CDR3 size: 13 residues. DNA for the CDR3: TGTGCCAGCTCACCCACCAGGGGTGAGACCCAGTACTTC. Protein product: CASSPTRGETQYF.